This TCR beta chain was documented in a study of T cell repertoires in cytomegalovirus infection. Study-wide background: It was the public TCR beta signatures that indicated both CMV infection and matching HLA type. Study outcomes and limitations: The cumulative frequency of public TCR beta families identified carriers of CMV plus the relevant HLA.

TCRdb processed the reads anew with MiXCR; each CDR3 protein has one entry. The table has roughly 990,000 distinct CDR3 sequences, about 33% seen once. V lost 11 bases and J lost 5; bases outside the gene matches: 9. The CDR3 is 13 amino acids. On this clonotype: Its antigen is not known.

The material sequenced was cultured CD8+ T cells from PBMCs, taken from culture after CMV antigen stimulation. The sequence was obtained from a human donor in good health (CMV status not recorded). Some clones in this sample may be carry-over from other donors' samples. This rearrangement joins TRBV12-3 or TRBV12-4 to TRBJ1-5; 7 bases fit TRBD1. CDR3 protein: CACGTAPHQPQHF. As DNA, the CDR3 is TGTGCCTGCGGGACAGCCCCTCATCAGCCCCAGCATTTT.